This T cell receptor (beta chain) was captured by sequencing in a study of T cells in Graves' hyperthyroidism and ophthalmopathy. The overall study: Peripheral blood was secured at the point of initial diagnosis, before any treatment.

Hyperthyroidism in the patients, aged 18 to 65, was newly diagnosed and under 2 months in duration. PBMCs were collected from an approximately 9.3 ml volume of fresh peripheral blood. The CDR3 sequence is 18 residues long. The germline V gene encodes CDR1 SGHRS and CDR2 YFSETQ. The V gene end was trimmed by 1 base and the J gene end by 0 bases; junction bases not matched to a gene: 9. This clonotype was seen ten or more times. RNA transcripts served as the template for amplifying TCR beta CDR3 regions. First-round RT-PCR of the TCR CDR3 relied on the HTBI primer set. TCRdb processed the multiplex PCR reads anew with MiXCR; each CDR3 protein has one entry. The profile shows roughly 30,000 distinct CDR3 sequences, under 55% of them singletons.

The source of this sequence is a young woman with Graves' hyperthyroidism. The rearrangement links TRBV5-1 to TRBJ2-1; 8 nucleotides match TRBD2. The sequenced material came from blood. The chain's CDR3 is CASSLLGLGLGSYNEQFF. The CDR3 coding sequence is TGCGCCAGCAGCTTGTTGGGACTAGGTCTTGGCTCCTACAATGAGCAGTTCTTC.